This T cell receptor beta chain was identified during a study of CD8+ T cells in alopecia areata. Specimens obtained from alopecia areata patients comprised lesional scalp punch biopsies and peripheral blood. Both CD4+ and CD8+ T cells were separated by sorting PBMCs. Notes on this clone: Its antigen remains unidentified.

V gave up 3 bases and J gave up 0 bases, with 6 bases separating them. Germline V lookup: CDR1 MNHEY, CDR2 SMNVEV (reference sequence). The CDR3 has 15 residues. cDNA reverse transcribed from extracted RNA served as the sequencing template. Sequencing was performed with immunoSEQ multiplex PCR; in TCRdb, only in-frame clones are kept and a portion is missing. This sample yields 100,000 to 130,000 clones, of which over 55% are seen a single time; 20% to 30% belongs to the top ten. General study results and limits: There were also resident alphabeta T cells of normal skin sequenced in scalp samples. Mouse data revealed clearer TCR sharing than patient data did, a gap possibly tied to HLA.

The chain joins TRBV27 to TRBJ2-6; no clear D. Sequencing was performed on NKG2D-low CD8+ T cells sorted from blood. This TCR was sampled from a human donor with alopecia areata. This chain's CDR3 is CASSFWDSGANVLTF. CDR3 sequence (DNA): TGTGCCAGCAGTTTCTGGGACTCTGGGGCCAACGTCCTGACTTTC. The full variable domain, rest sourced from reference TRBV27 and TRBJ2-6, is EAQVTQNPRYLITVTGKKLTVTCSQNMNHEYMSWYRQDPGLGLRQIYYSMNVEVTDKGDVPEGYKVSRKEKRNFPLILESPSPNQTSLYFCASSFWDSGANVLTFGAGSRLTVL.